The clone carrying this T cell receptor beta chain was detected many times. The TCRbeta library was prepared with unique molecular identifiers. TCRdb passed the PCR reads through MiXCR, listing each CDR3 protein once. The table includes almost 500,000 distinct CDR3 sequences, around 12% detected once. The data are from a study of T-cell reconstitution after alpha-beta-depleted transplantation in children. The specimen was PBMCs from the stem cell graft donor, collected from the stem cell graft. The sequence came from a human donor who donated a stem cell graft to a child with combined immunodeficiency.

CDR3 loop: CASSLGGSGYTQYF. The CDR3 DNA reads as TGTGCCAGCAGTTTGGGGGGCTCGGGATATACGCAGTATTTT. V usage is TRBV6-5 and J usage is TRBJ2-3; D tentatively reads TRBD1 or TRBD2 (6 bases each). Germline CDR1 reads MNHEY; CDR2 reads SVGAGI. The length of the CDR3 is 14 residues. Trimming stripped 4 bases from V and 7 bases from J, with 15 bases between.